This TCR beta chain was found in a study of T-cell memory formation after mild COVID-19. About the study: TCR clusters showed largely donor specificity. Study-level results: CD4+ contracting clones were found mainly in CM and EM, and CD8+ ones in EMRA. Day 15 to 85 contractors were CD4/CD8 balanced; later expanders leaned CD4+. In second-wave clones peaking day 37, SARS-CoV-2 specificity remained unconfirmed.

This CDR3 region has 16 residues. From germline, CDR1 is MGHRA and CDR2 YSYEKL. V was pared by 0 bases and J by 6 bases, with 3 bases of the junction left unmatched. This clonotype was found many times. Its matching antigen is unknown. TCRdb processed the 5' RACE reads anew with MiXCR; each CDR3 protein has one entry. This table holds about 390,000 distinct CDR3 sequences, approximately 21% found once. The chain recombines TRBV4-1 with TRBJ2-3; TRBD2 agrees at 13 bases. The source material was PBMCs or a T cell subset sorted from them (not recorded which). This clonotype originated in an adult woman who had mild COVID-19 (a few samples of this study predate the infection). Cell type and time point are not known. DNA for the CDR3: TGCGCCAGCAGCCAAGAGGGACTAGCGGGGAAGGATACGCAGTATTTT. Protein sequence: CASSQEGLAGKDTQYF.